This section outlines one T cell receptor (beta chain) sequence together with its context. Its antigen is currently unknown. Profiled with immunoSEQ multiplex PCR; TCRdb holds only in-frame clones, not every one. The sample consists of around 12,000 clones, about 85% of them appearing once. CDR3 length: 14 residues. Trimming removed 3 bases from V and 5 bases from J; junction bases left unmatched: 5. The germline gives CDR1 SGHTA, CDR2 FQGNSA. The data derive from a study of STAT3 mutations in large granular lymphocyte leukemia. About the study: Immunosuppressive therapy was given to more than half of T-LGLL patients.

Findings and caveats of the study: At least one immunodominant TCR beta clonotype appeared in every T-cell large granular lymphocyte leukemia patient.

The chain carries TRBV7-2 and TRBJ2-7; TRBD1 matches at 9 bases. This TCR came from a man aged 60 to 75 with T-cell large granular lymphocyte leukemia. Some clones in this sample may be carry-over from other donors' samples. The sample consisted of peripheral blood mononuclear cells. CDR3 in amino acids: CASSLDRGSDEQYF. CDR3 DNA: TGTGCCAGCAGCTTGGACAGGGGATCGGACGAGCAGTACTTC.